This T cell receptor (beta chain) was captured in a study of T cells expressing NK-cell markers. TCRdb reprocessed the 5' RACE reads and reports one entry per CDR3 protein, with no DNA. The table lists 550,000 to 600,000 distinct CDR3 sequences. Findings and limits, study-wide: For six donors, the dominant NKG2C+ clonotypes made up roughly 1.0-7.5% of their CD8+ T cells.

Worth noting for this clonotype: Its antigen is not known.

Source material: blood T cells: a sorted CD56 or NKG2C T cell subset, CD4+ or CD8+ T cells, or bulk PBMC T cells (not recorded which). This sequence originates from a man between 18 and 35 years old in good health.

This CDR3 reads CASSPSWTSFGNEQFF. The chain recombines TRBV5-1 with TRBJ2-1; the TCRdb D gene call, TRBD2, has no DNA to confirm it. The CDR3 is made up of 16 amino acids. Per the germline V gene, CDR1 is SGHRS and CDR2 is YFSETQ.